This T cell receptor beta chain emerged from a study of cytomegalovirus exposure and HLA in healthy donors. Notes on this clone: The antigen is undetermined.

Study results and limitations: A missense variant in DCLRE1C was later tied to TCR beta V- and J-gene trimming. One later analysis reportedly identified an Asian-associated ancestry cluster that showed fewer N-insertions than the approximately 600-donor mean. Some V segments could not be told apart, so they were left out, TRBV6-2 and TRBV6-3 among them. Segments of the TCR beta V type were, in most cases, productive about 90% or about 30% of the time in an earlier analysis.

The CDR3 loop spans 15 amino acids. Germline CDR1 reads MNHNS; CDR2 reads SASEGT. Between the trimmed V and J ends, which lost 4 bases and 4 bases, there was a span of 17 bases. The PCR made use of 60 Vbeta and 13 Jbeta primers. Profiled with immunoSEQ multiplex PCR; TCRdb holds only in-frame clones, not every one. The sample has more than 130,000 clones; around 76% are singletons. The sequence came from a man younger than 30 in good health and CMV-seronegative. The J gene is TRBJ2-7, the V gene TRBV6-1, with TRBD1 as a possible D gene (6 bases). Sample: PBMCs. The CDR3 loop reads CASSGRLGQFYEQYF. The CDR3 nucleotides read TGTGCCAGCAGTGGCCGCCTAGGACAGTTTTACGAGCAGTACTTC.